This T cell receptor beta chain is drawn from a study of spatial heterogeneity in lung cancer (dated by TCRdb to the late 2010s). For context, the study as a whole: More beta-chain than alpha-chain transcripts were consistently detected, likely reflecting higher beta-chain transcript abundance. In the raw uncorrected reads, each unique combination of TCR and UMI appeared more than ten times on average. TCR alpha and beta repertoires were quantitatively compared across multiple tumor regions, matched nontumor lung and blood in non-small cell lung cancer. Nonsynonymous mutation counts, determined by whole-exome sequencing of tumor tissue, were related to features of the TCR repertoire. Both alpha and beta chains were TCR-sequenced in fewer than 250 tumor regions, 64 matched nontumor lung samples and 45 to 60 PBMC samples obtained at surgery.

Library preparation employed 5' RACE. Sequencing took place on a NextSeq 500. In the TCR library protocol, a unique molecular identifier was attached to each TCR cDNA molecule so that PCR and sequencing errors could be corrected. The original methods were these. Decombinator tools were used for TCR identification, UMI-based error correction and CDR3 extraction. TCRs above a frequency of 2 per 1,000, corresponding to the top 1% of the tumor frequency distribution, were defined as expanded. Renyi diversity was calculated using the R vegan package after each repertoire was subsampled 100 times to 5,000 TCRs. To build CDR3 similarity networks, amino acid triplet string-kernel similarity was used, and CDR3s were connected when their pairwise similarity was above 0.82. In TCRdb, the public reads were trimmed at Q25 with fastp and aligned with MiXCR, with productive beta chains retained. Every distinct CDR3 protein forms one entry, paired with its most common genes and DNA. The V and J calls reflect TCRdb's pipeline rather than the authors' work. This sample gives roughly 54,000 distinct CDR3 sequences in total; 7.5% to 8% of them show up just once. The ten top clones hold about 12% of the sample.

This clonotype was detected only a few times. Its binding antigen is unknown. There are no base qualities to consult, and no much larger clone falls within one base. The time point label, as the study defines it: sample taken at primary tumor resection. For TCR sequencing, whole RNA was extracted from tumor and nontumor lung tissue, or from cryopreserved PBMC samples, and no cell sorting was done. Samples were obtained from 72 patients with early-stage, untreated non-small cell lung cancer from the lung TRACERx cohort. A patient was chosen for TCR sequencing only when enough RNA was available from at least two tumor regions. Paper-wide results and their limitations: Ubiquitous expanded tumor TCRs showed up in blood more often at tumor resection than at routine follow-up. Confirming at a functional level the hypothesis that regional TCRs recognize regional mutations was considered to require additional single-cell paired TCR alpha and beta sequencing.

A distance of 14 bases separates the germline ends of V and J, which lose 6 bases and 2 bases respectively. Via the germline V gene, CDR1 is MNHEY and CDR2 SVGEGT. CDR3 length: 15 amino acids, cysteine to phenylalanine. Only the CDR3 DNA is retained, 45 bases long and in frame from the first base. Here the sequenced sample was PBMCs, taken at surgery. Recombination connected TRBV6-2 or TRBV6-3 to TRBJ2-1, with a weak D call of TRBD1 (5 bases match). The clonotype comes from a female donor with early-stage non-small cell lung cancer. The nucleotides read TGTGCCAGCAGCCCGCCAGTAGGGGCCTACAATGAGCAGTTCTTC. The resulting protein is CASSPPVGAYNEQFF.